This T cell receptor (beta chain) was identified in a study of T cells after posttransplantation cyclophosphamide. This clone was seen a few times. Its antigen is as yet unknown. Overall study results and limits: Recipient CMV seropositivity and CMV reactivation strongly tracked TRB clonality.

Germline assignment: CDR1 SGHDT and CDR2 YYEEEE. This CDR3 comprises 15 residues. This table comes from immunoSEQ multiplex PCR, and its TCRdb copy is limited to in-frame clones, with some not included. The repertoire shows more than 35,000 clones, none seen only once; the top ten take 2% to 3%. Sequencing used PBMCs. The origin of this receptor is a man aged 50-60 years in good health, CMV-negative, and a related stem cell transplant donor. This chain joins TRBV5-6 and TRBJ2-5; 8 bases line up with TRBD2. The last part of the DNA fits TRBJ2-7 better; the J call may be wrong. DNA of the CDR3: TGTGCCAGCAGCTTGGGGTTAGCGGGAAACTACGAGCAGTACTTC. Protein: CASSLGLAGNYEQYF.